This T cell receptor (beta chain) came from a study of blood T cell repertoires in COVID-19. Study-level information: T cells, B-cell-depleted T cells, or PBMCs supplied cDNA or gDNA.

The V gene's germline CDR1 is SGHRS and CDR2 YFSETQ. CDR3 size: 13 residues. V dropped 5 bases and J dropped 5; count of bases not matched to a gene: 3. TCRdb's copy holds only in-frame clones and misses some; the assay was immunoSEQ multiplex PCR. The sample has under 300,000 clones, roughly nine tenths seen once. The genes are TRBV5-1 and TRBJ2-1; 8 bases agree with TRBD2. Source material: peripheral blood. The sequence was collected from a woman between 40 and 55 years old who had recovered from COVID-19. CDR3 loop: CASRRGADNEQFF. Written as DNA, the CDR3 is TGCGCCAGCAGGCGGGGGGCCGACAATGAGCAGTTCTTC.